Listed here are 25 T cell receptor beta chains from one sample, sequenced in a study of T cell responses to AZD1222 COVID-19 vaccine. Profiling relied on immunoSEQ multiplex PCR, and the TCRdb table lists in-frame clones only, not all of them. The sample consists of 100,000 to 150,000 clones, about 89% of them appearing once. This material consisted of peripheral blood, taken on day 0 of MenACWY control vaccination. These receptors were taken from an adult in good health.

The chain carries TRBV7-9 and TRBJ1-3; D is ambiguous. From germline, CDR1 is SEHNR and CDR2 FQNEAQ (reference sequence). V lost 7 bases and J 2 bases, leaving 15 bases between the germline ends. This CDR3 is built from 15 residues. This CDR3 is CASTSTGFTGNTIYF. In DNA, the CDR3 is TGTGCCAGCACCTCTACGGGTTTCACTGGAAACACCATATATTTT.

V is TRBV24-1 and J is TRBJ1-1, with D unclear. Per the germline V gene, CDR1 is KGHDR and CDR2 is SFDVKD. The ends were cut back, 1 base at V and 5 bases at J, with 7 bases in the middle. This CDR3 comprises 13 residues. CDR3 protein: CATSDFRGTEAFF. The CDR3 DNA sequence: TGTGCCACCAGTGATTTTCGAGGGACTGAAGCTTTCTTT.

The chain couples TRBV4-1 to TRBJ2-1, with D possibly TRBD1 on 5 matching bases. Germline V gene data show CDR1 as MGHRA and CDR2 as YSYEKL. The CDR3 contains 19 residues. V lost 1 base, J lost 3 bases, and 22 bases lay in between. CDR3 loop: CASSQGSSDTRLGYNEQFF. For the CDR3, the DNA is TGCGCCAGCAGCCAAGGTTCGTCGGACACCAGACTTGGCTACAATGAGCAGTTCTTC.

The CDR3 region is CASSGGQSLGETQYF. The DNA for the CDR3 is TGTGCCAGCAGCGGGGGGCAGTCCCTTGGGGAGACCCAGTACTTC. The V gene is TRBV2, the J gene TRBJ2-5; a possible D gene is TRBD2 (7 bases). Deletions cut 6 bases from V and 5 bases from J, with 19 bases between. CDR1 is SNHLY, CDR2 FYNNEI, per germline. The CDR3 contains 15 residues.

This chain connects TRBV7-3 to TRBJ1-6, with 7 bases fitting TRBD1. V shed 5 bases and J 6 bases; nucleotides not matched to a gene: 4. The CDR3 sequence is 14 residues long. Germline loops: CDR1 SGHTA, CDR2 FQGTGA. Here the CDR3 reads CASSAGGANSPLHF. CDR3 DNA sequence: TGTGCCAGCAGCGCAGGGGGGGCTAATTCACCCCTCCACTTT.

CDR3 amino acids: CASSGGTGREFF. The CDR3 coding sequence is TGTGCCAGCAGTGGGGGGACGGGACGGGAGTTCTTC. The rearrangement links TRBV9 to TRBJ2-1; weak D call: TRBD2 (6 bases). The V gene lost 5 bases and the J gene lost 14 bases, with 17 bases spanning the gap. This CDR3 contains 12 residues. The V gene's germline CDR1 is SGDLS and CDR2 YYNGEE.

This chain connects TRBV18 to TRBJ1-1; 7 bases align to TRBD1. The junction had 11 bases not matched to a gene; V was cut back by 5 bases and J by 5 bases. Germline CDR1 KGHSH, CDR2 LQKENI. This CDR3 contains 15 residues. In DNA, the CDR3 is TGTGCCAGCTCAAGCGCCAGGGGGATGAGGACTGAAGCTTTCTTT. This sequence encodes CASSSARGMRTEAFF.

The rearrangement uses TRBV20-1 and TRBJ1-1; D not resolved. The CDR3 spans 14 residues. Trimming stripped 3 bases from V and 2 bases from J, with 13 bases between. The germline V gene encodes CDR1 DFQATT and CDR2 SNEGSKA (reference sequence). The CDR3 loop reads CSASLGQVNTEAFF. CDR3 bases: TGCAGTGCTAGTTTAGGGCAGGTCAACACTGAAGCTTTCTTT.

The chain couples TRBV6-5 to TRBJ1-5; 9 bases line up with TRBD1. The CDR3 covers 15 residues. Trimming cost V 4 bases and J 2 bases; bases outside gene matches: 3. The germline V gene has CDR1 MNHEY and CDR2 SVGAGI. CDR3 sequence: CASSSRTGGNQPQHF. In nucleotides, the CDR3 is TGTGCCAGCAGTTCCCGGACAGGGGGCAATCAGCCCCAGCATTTT.

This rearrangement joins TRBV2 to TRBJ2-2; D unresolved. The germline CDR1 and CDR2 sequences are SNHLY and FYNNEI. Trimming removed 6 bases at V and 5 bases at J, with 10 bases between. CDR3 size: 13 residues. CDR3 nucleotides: TGTGCCAGCAGCTACGTGGAGACCGGGGAGCTGTTTTTT. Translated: CASSYVETGELFF.

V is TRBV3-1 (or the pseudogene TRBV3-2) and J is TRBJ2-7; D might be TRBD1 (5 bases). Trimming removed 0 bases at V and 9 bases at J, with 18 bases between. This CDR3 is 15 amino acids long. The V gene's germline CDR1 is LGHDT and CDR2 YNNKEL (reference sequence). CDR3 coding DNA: TGTGCCAGCAGCCAAGACTGGGGCCCCCCAGCCCGGCAGTACTTC. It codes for CASSQDWGPPARQYF.

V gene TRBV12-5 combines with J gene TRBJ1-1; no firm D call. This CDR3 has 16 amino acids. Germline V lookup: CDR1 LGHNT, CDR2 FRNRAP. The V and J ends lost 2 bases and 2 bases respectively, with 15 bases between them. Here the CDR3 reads CASGLYPQGSNTEAFF. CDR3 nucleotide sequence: TGTGCTAGTGGTTTGTACCCCCAAGGTTCAAACACTGAAGCTTTCTTT.

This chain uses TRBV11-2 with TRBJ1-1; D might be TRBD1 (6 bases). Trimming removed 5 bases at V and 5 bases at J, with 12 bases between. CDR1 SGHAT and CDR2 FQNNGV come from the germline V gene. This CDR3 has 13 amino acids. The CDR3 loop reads CASSHRDGTEAFF. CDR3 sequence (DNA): TGTGCCAGCAGCCACAGGGACGGGACTGAAGCTTTCTTT.

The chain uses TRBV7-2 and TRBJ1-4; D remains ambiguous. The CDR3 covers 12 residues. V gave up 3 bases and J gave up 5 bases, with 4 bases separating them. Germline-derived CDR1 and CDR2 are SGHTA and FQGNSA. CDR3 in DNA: TGTGCCAGCAGCTTGCCAAATGAAAAACTGTTTTTT. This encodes CASSLPNEKLFF.

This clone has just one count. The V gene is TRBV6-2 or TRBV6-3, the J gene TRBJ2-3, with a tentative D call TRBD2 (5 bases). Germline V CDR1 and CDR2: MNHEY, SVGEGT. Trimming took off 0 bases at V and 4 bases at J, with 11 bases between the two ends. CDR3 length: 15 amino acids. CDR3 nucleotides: TGTGCCAGCAGTTACTCGAGGGCCAAGCCAGATACGCAGTATTTT. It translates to CASSYSRAKPDTQYF.

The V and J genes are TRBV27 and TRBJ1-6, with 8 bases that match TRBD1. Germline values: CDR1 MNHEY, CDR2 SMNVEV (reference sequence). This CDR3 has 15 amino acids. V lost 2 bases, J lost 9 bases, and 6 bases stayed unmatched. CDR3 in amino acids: CASSLGTGGGSPLHF. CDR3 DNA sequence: TGTGCCAGCAGTTTAGGGACAGGTGGAGGTTCACCCCTCCACTTT.

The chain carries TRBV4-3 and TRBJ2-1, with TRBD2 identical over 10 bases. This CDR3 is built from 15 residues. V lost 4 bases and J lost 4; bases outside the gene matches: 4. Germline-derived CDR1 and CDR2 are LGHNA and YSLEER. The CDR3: CASSRTSGEYNEQFF. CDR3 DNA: TGCGCCAGCAGCCGAACTAGCGGGGAATACAATGAGCAGTTCTTC.

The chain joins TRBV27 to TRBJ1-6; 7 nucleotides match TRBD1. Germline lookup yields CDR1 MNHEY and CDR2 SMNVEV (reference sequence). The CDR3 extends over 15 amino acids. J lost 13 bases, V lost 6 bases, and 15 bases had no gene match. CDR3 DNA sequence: TGTGCCAGCAGATCGGCAGGGGGGGTTGTTGCGCCCCTCCACTTT. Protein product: CASRSAGGVVAPLHF.

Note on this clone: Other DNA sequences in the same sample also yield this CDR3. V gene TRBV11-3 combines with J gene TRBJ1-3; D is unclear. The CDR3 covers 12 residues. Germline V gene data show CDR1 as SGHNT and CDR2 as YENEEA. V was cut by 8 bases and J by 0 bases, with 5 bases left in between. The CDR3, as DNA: TGTGCCAGCCGCGACTCTGGAAACACCATATATTTT. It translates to CASRDSGNTIYF.

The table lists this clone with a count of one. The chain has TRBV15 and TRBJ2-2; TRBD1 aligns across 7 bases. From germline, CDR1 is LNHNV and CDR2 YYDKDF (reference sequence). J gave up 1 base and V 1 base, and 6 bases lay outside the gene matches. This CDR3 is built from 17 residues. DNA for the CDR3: TGTGCCACCAGCAGAGGGCTGGGACAGAAGAACACCGGGGAGCTGTTTTTT. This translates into CATSRGLGQKNTGELFF.

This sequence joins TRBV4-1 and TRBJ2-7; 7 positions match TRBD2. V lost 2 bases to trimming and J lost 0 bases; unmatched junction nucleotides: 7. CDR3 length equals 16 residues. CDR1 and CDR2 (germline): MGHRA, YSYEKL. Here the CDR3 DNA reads TGCGCCAGCAGCCAACCTACTAGCGCCAGCTCCTACGAGCAGTACTTC. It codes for CASSQPTSASSYEQYF.

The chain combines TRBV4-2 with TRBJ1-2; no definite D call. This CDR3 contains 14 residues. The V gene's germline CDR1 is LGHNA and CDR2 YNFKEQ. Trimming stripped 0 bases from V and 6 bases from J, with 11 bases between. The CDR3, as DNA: TGTGCCAGCAGCCAAGATCGAACAGCCCATGGCTACACCTTC. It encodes CASSQDRTAHGYTF.

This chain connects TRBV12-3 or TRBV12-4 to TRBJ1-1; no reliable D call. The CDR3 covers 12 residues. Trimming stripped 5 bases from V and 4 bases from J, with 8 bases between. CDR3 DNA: TGTGCCAGCAGTCGGACCCTCACTGAAGCTTTCTTT. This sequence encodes CASSRTLTEAFF.

The CDR3 protein is CASSSRGVGVADTQYF. CDR3 DNA: TGTGCCAGCAGTTCAAGGGGGGTAGGGGTCGCAGATACGCAGTATTTT. This chain connects TRBV27 to TRBJ2-3; D possibly uses TRBD1 or TRBD2 (6 bases each). CDR1 MNHEY and CDR2 SMNVEV come from the germline V gene (reference sequence). This CDR3 is 16 amino acids long. With 4 bases removed from V and 4 bases from J, the gap between germline ends came to 18 bases.

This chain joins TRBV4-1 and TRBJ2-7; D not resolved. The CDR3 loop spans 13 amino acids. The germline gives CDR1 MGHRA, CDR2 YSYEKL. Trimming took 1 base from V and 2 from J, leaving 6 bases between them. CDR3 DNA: TGCGCCAGCAGCCAAGTTCTAGCCTACGAGCAGTACTTC. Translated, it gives CASSQVLAYEQYF.